The clone carrying this T cell receptor (beta chain) was counted once. The data derive from a study of radiation and T cells in renal cell carcinoma. Study-wide background: Nephrectomy followed 15 Gy stereotactic body radiation by 4 weeks.

Time point reported: blood 2 weeks post-SBRT. Treatment indicated: 15 Gy SBRT to primary tumor, nephrectomy 4 weeks later. This renal cell carcinoma was of the clear cell type. Trimming pared 6 bases from V and 4 bases from J, leaving 15 bases between. This CDR3 has 14 amino acids. Germline V gives CDR1 SEHNR, CDR2 FQNEAQ (reference sequence). TCRdb's copy holds only in-frame clones and misses some; the assay was immunoSEQ multiplex PCR. The sample shows tens of thousands of clones, 75% to 90% of them seen only once. Specimen: blood, collected from a patient whose treatment included radiotherapy and nephrectomy. The receptor was isolated from a woman in her 70s with renal cell carcinoma. The rearrangement links TRBV7-9 to TRBJ2-5, with D perhaps assigned TRBD1 or TRBD2 (5 bases each). CDR3 region: CASSRRDRPETQYF. Here the CDR3 DNA reads TGTGCCAGCAGTCGCCGGGACCGCCCAGAGACCCAGTACTTC.